Listed here is a single TCR beta chain. The data are from a study of cytomegalovirus exposure and HLA in healthy donors. PCR was performed using 60 Vbeta and 13 Jbeta primers. Sequencing used immunoSEQ multiplex PCR; TCRdb keeps in-frame clones, though not all of them. This sample's clone table lists around 200,000 clones. Trimming at V came to 0 bases and at J to 5 bases, leaving 3 bases not matched to a gene. This CDR3 region has 15 residues. Looked up from germline, CDR1 is MNHNS and CDR2 is SASEGT. The rearrangement joins TRBV6-1 to TRBJ2-3; TRBD1 aligns across 9 bases. The sequence derives from a girl aged 2 to 10 in good health and CMV-seropositive. The sequenced sample consisted of PBMCs. CDR3 region: CASSEADRGGDTQYF. CDR3 in DNA: TGTGCCAGCAGTGAAGCGGACAGGGGTGGAGATACGCAGTATTTT.